This TCR beta chain came from a study of molecular identifiers for immune sequencing clone quantification. Study-wide results and limits: Over 98% of effector molecules, but under 1% in naive cells, were held by clones with more than 20 RNA copies.

From the PCR reads, TCRdb called clonotypes with MiXCR, one entry per CDR3 protein. The table shows about 510,000 distinct CDR3 sequences, with around 23% occurring only once. Points on this clonotype: Its antigen remains unknown.

This CDR3 is built from 15 residues. CDR1 is MNHNS and CDR2 is SASEGT in the germline V gene. Trimming at V came to 9 bases and at J to 6 bases, leaving 15 bases not matched to a gene. The receptor comes from a human donor in good health. Some libraries in this study had Jurkat cell RNA spiked in. The sequenced material came from naive CD8+ T cells from blood, with Jurkat cell RNA spiked in. This sample's subset: FACS-sorted CD8+CD4-CCR7+CD45RA+ naive T cells. This chain uses TRBV6-1 with TRBJ2-7; 9 bases map to TRBD1. The CDR3 DNA reads as TGTGCCAGTACACACCGGGACAGGGTTTTAGGCGAGCAGTACTTC. Its protein product is CASTHRDRVLGEQYF.